The clone carrying this T cell receptor (beta chain) was counted many times. Antigen: not known. This entry is derived from a study of regulatory T cells in long-lasting Graves disease. Study findings and constraints: Preferential use of TRBV28, TRBJ1-2 and TRBJ2-5 was seen in persistent disease.

This sample's time point: newly diagnosed GD, antithyroid drugs for less than 3 months. There was RNA extracted from PBMCs, and the TCR library was made from it. CDR3-region Arm-PCR and iRepertoire HTBI primers produced the TCR beta libraries. MiXCR, run by TCRdb on the multiplex PCR reads, gives a single entry per CDR3 protein. The sample holds approximately 400,000 distinct CDR3 sequences, around 16% seen once. Germline assignment: CDR1 WSHSY and CDR2 SAAADI. This CDR3 region has 15 residues. V was clipped by 9 bases and J by 7 bases; unmatched bases: 12. These data also formed part of another study, on T cells in Graves' hyperthyroidism and ophthalmopathy.

This TCR came from a woman between 40 and 50 years old with Graves disease. Sequencing was performed on peripheral blood mononuclear cells (PBMCs), taken at new diagnosis, from a patient treated with antithyroid drugs. The chain recombines TRBV10-2 with TRBJ2-1; 10 bases match TRBD2. CDR3 in DNA: TGCGCCAGTTCCACCGGGACTAGCGCGGCAAATGAGCAGTTCTTC. It encodes CASSTGTSAANEQFF.